Below are 6 T cell receptor beta chains sequenced from a single sample in a study of OX40 agonist ivuxolimab in advanced cancers. Produced via immunoSEQ multiplex PCR; TCRdb's table is partial and in-frame only. This sample yields 55,000 to 65,000 clones, of which 84% are seen a single time; roughly 1.9% belongs to the top ten. Sequencing was performed on CD4+ or CD8+ T cells sorted from blood, taken in a trial of the OX40 agonist ivuxolimab. These receptors originate from an adult with an advanced solid tumor such as melanoma, head and neck, liver or kidney cancer.

The chain combines TRBV27 with TRBJ2-7; D gene ambiguous. Germline loops: CDR1 MNHEY, CDR2 SMNVEV (reference sequence). Trimming removed 6 bases from V and 0 bases from J, with 9 bases in between. CDR3 size: 13 residues. The CDR3: CASRRTDSYEQYF. CDR3 DNA: TGTGCCAGCAGGCGGACGGACTCCTACGAGCAGTACTTC.

The chain is built from TRBV11-2 and TRBJ2-7; 8 positions match TRBD1. Germline CDR1 is SGHAT and CDR2 is FQNNGV. V was pared by 5 bases and J by 4 bases, with 4 bases of the junction left unmatched. The CDR3 has 13 residues. The CDR3 DNA is TGTGCCAGCAGCCCGGGACAGGTTTACGAGCAGTACTTC. The encoded protein is CASSPGQVYEQYF.

The V gene is TRBV6-1, the J gene TRBJ1-5; TRBD1 matches at 10 bases. V dropped 7 bases and J dropped 7; count of bases not matched to a gene: 7. The germline CDR1 and CDR2 sequences are MNHNS and SASEGT. The CDR3 runs to 14 residues. The CDR3 region is CASTGGQGNQPQHF. CDR3 nucleotides: TGTGCCAGCACCGGGGGACAGGGGAACCAGCCCCAGCATTTT.

This rearrangement joins TRBV6-5 to TRBJ1-1; the D gene is possibly TRBD1 (5 bases). Germline values: CDR1 MNHEY, CDR2 SVGAGI. The CDR3 extends over 13 amino acids. Trimming shortened V by 2 bases and J by 6 bases, and 10 bases separated the two germline ends. The CDR3 loop reads CASSYQWGAEAFF. The CDR3 region has the DNA TGTGCCAGCAGTTACCAGTGGGGGGCTGAAGCTTTCTTT.

The chain has TRBV6-1 and TRBJ2-7; 10 nucleotides agree with TRBD2. This CDR3 has 14 amino acids. Per the germline V gene, CDR1 is MNHNS and CDR2 is SASEGT. Losses at the gene ends were 7 bases for V and 2 bases for J; bases not matched to a gene: 5. This chain's CDR3 is CASISLAGAYEQYF. CDR3 DNA sequence: TGTGCCAGCATTAGCCTAGCGGGGGCCTACGAGCAGTACTTC.

The rearrangement joins TRBV9 to TRBJ2-2, with 7 nucleotides matching TRBD1. Germline CDR1 SGDLS, CDR2 YYNGEE. J lost 0 bases, V lost 0 bases, and 8 bases had no gene match. The CDR3 contains 18 residues. The CDR3 protein is CASSVDVGGSSNTGELFF. The CDR3 coding sequence is TGTGCCAGCAGCGTAGATGTAGGGGGCTCTTCGAACACCGGGGAGCTGTTTTTT. Complete variable domain (other parts from reference TRBV9 and TRBJ2-2): DSGVTQTPKHLITATGQRVTLRCSPRSGDLSVYWYQQSLDQGLQFLIQYYNGEERAKGNILERFSAQQFPDLHSELNLSSLELGDSALYFCASSVDVGGSSNTGELFFGEGSRLTVL.